This T cell receptor (beta chain) came from a study of cytomegalovirus exposure and HLA in healthy donors. Trimming took 4 bases from V and 6 from J, leaving 16 bases between them. There are 15 residues in the CDR3. Germline V gene sequence: CDR1 MNHNS, CDR2 SASEGT. The sample holds one count of this clone. Antigen unknown. At the DNA level, this CDR3 is encoded by other sequences in the same sample as well. Study-wide results and caveats: Most TCR sequences were seen very rarely across donors, but some public TCRs occurred in many. After further analysis at a later stage, 16,951 TCR beta sequences were associated with HLA alleles at 0.05 false discovery rate.

The donors comprised healthy bone marrow donors. 13 Jbeta primers and 60 Vbeta primers were used for the PCR. Only in-frame clones appear in the TCRdb table, and some are missing; sequencing was by immunoSEQ multiplex PCR. The table shows around 80,000 clones, with around 70% occurring only once. The sequence came from a man aged 40-55 years in good health and CMV-seropositive. The chain combines TRBV6-1 with TRBJ2-1; D is unclear. The specimen sequenced was PBMCs. The CDR3 DNA reads as TGTGCCAGCAGTGGTCAGGCACCGTCTCTCAATGAGCAGTTCTTC. The encoded protein is CASSGQAPSLNEQFF.